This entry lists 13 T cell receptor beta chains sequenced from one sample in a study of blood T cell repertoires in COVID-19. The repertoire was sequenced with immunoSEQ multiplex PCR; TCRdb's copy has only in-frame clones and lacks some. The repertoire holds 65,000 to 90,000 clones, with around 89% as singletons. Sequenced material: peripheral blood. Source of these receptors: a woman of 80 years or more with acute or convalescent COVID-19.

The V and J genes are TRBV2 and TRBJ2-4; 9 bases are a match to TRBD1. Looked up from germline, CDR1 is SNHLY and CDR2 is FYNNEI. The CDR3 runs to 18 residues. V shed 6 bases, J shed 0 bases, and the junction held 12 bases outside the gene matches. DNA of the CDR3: TGTGCCAGCAGGCCGGGACAGGGAGTTGTGGGAGCCAAAAACATTCAGTACTTC. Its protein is CASRPGQGVVGAKNIQYF.

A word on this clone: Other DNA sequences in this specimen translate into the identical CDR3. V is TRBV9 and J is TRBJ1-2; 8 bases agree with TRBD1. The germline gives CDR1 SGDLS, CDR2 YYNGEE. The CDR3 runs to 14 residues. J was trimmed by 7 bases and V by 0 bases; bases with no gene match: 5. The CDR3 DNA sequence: TGTGCCAGCAGCGTAGCTCTCAGGGGGCCTGGCTACACCTTC. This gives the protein CASSVALRGPGYTF.

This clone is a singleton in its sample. CDR3 loop: CASSRAGANEKLFF. The CDR3 DNA reads as TGCGCCAGCAGCCGGGCGGGGGCAAATGAAAAACTGTTTTTT. The chain recombines TRBV5-1 with TRBJ1-4, with D possibly being TRBD1 (6 bases). V was trimmed by 4 bases and J by 5 bases, leaving 12 bases between them. The germline V gene encodes CDR1 SGHRS and CDR2 YFSETQ. The CDR3 sequence is 14 residues long.

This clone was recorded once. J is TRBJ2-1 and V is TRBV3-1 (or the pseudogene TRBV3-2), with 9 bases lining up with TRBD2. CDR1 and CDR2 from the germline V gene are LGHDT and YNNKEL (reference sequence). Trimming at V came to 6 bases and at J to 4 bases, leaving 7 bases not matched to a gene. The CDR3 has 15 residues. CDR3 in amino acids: CASRRSGGPYNEQFF. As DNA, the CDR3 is TGTGCCAGCAGGCGTAGCGGGGGCCCTTACAATGAGCAGTTCTTC.

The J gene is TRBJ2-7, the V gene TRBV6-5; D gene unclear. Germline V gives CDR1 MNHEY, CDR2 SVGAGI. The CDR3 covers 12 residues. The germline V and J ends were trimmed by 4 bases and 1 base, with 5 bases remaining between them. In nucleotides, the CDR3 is TGTGCCAGCAGTTTCAGGTCCTACGAGCAGTACTTC. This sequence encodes CASSFRSYEQYF.

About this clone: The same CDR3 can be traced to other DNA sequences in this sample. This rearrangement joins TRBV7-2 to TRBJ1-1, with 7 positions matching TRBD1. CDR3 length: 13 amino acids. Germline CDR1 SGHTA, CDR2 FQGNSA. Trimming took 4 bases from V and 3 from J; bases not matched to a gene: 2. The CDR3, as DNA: TGTGCCAGCAGCTCCGACAGGGACACTGAAGCTTTCTTT. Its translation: CASSSDRDTEAFF. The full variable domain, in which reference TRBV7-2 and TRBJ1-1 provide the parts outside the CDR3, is GAGVSQSPSNKVTEKGKDVELRCDPISGHTALYWYRQSLGQGLEFLIYFQGNSAPDKSGLPSDRFSAERTGGSVSTLTIQRTQQEDSAVYLCASSSDRDTEAFFGQGTRLTVV.

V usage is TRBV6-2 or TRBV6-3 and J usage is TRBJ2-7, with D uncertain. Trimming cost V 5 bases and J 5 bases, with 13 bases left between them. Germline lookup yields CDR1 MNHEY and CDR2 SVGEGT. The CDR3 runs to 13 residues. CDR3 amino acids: CASSPVAVHEQYF. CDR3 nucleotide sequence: TGTGCCAGCAGTCCCGTGGCAGTCCACGAGCAGTACTTC.

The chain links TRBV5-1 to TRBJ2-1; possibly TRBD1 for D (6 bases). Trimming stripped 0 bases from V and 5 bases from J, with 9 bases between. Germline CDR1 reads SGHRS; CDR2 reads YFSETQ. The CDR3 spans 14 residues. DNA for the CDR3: TGCGCCAGCAGCTTGGTTCAGGGGCACAATGAGCAGTTCTTC. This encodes CASSLVQGHNEQFF. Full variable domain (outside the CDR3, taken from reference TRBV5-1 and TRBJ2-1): KAGVTQTPRYLIKTRGQQVTLSCSPISGHRSVSWYQQTPGQGLQFLFEYFSETQRNKGNFPGRFSGRQFSNSRSEMNVSTLELGDSALYLCASSLVQGHNEQFFGPGTRLTVL.

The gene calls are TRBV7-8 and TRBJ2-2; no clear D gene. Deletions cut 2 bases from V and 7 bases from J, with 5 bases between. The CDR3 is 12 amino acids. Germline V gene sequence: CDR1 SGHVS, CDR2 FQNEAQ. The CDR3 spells CASSLFIGELFF. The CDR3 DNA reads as TGTGCCAGCAGCTTATTTATCGGGGAGCTGTTTTTT.

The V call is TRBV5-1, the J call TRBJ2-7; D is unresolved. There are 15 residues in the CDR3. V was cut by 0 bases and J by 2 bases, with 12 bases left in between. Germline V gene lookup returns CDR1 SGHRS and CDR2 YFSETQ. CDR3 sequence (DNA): TGCGCCAGCAGCTTGGCGACCAGCGTAACCTACGAGCAGTACTTC. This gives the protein CASSLATSVTYEQYF.

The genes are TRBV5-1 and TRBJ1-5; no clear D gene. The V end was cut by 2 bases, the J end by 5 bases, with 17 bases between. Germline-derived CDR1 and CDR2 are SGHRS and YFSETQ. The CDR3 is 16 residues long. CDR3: CASSLSPRGVDQPQHF. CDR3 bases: TGCGCCAGCAGCTTATCCCCCCGGGGAGTGGATCAGCCCCAGCATTTT.

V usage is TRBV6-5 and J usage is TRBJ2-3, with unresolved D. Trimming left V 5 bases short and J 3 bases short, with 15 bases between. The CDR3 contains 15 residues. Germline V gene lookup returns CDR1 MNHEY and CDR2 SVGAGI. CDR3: CASSIGQFATDTQYF. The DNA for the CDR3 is TGTGCCAGCAGTATTGGGCAGTTTGCAACAGATACGCAGTATTTT.

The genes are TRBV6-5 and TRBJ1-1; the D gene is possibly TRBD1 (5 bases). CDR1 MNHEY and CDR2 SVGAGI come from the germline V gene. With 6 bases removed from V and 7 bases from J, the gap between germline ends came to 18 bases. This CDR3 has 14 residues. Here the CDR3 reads CASSPIGGTVEAFF. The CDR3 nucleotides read TGTGCCAGCAGCCCCATTGGGGGGACCGTTGAAGCTTTCTTT.